These 2 T cell receptor beta chains originate from one sample sequenced in a study of cytomegalovirus exposure and HLA in healthy donors. It was with 60 Vbeta and 13 Jbeta primers that the PCR ran. Clones were read by immunoSEQ multiplex PCR, and TCRdb kept only the in-frame ones, dropping some. This table has 65,000 to 95,000 clones, around 73% appearing once. Sequencing was done on a sample of PBMCs. The origin of the receptors is a man in his fifties or sixties in good health and CMV-seronegative.

V is TRBV7-9 and J is TRBJ2-5; 8 bases fit TRBD2. The J call may be incorrect, as the DNA end agrees better with TRBJ2-7. The CDR3 is 18 residues long. Germline V gene sequence: CDR1 SEHNR, CDR2 FQNEAQ (reference sequence). The CDR3 loop is CASSLEVRGGPRNYEQYF. CDR3 nucleotide sequence: TGTGCCAGCAGCTTAGAAGTCCGCGGGGGGCCGAGAAATTACGAGCAGTACTTC.

The gene calls are TRBV28 and TRBJ1-3; TRBD1 matches 11 bases. J was trimmed by 1 base and V by 4 bases; bases with no gene match: 12. The CDR3 spans 19 residues. Germline CDR1 MDHEN, CDR2 SYDVKM. As DNA, the CDR3 is TGTGCCAGCAGTTCGCCGGGACAGGGGGGATCGATATCTGGAAACACCATATATTTT. Translated, it gives CASSSPGQGGSISGNTIYF.